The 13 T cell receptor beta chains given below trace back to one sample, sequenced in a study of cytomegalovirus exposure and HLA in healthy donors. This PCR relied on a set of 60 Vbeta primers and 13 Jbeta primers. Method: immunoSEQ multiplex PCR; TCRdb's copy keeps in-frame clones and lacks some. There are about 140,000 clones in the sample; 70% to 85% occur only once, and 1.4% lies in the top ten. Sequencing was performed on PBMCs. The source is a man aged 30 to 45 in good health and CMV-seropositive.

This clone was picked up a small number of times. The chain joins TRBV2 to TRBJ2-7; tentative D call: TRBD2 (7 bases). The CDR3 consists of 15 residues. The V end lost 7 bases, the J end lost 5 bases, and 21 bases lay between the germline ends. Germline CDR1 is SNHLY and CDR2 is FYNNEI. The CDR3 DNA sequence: TGTGCCAGCACCCAAGGGGGAGGGACCGAAAACGAGCAGTACTTC. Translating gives CASTQGGGTENEQYF.

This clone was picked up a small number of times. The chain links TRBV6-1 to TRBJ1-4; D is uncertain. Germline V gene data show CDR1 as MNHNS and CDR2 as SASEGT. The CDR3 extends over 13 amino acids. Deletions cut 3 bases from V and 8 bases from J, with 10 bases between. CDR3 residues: CASSETQAEKLFF. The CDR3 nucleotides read TGTGCCAGCAGTGAGACCCAGGCAGAAAAACTGTTTTTT.

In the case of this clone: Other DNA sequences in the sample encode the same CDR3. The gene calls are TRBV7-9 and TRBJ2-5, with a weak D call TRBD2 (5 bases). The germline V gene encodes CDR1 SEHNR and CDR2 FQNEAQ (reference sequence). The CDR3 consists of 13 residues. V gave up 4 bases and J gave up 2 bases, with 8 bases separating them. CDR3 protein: CASSYRGQETQYF. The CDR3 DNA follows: TGTGCCAGCAGCTACCGGGGACAAGAGACCCAGTACTTC.

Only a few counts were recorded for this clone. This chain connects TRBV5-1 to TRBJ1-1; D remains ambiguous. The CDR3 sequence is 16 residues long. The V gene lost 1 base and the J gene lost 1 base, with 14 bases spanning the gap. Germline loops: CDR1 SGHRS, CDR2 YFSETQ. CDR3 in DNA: TGCGCCAGCAGCTTGCTACGCGGAGGTCGGAACACTGAAGCTTTCTTT. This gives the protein CASSLLRGGRNTEAFF.

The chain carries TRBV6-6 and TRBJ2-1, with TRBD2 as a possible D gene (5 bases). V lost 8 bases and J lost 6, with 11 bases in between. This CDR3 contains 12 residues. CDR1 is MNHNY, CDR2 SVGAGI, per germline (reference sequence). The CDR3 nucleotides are TGTGCCAGCCGCCTACGGGGCAATGAGCAGTTCTTC. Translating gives CASRLRGNEQFF.

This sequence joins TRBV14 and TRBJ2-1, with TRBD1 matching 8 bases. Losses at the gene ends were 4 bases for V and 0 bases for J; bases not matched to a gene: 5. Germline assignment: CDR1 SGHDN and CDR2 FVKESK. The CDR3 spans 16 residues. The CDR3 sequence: CASSPRDRISYNEQFF. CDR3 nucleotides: TGTGCCAGCAGCCCCCGGGACAGGATCTCCTACAATGAGCAGTTCTTC.

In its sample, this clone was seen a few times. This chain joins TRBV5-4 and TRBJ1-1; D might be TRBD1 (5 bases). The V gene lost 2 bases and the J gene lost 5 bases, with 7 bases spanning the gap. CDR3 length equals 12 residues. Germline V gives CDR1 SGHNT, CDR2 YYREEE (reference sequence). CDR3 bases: TGTGCCAGCAGCTTCGGGGGAACTGAAGCTTTCTTT. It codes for CASSFGGTEAFF. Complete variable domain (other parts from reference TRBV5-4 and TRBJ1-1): ETGVTQSPTHLIKTRGQQVTLRCSSQSGHNTVSWYQQALGQGPQFIFQYYREEENGRGNFPPRFSGLQFPNYSSELNVNALELDDSALYLCASSFGGTEAFFGQGTRLTVV.

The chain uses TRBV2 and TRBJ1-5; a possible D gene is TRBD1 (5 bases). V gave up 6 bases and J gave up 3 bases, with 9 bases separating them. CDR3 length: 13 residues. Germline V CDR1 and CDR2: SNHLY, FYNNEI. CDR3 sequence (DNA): TGTGCCAGCAGCAAGGACACCAATCAGCCCCAGCATTTT. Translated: CASSKDTNQPQHF.

CDR3 loop: CASRVSGDSTDTQYF. CDR3 coding DNA: TGCGCCAGCAGAGTTAGCGGGGACTCCACAGATACGCAGTATTTT. This chain uses TRBV5-1 with TRBJ2-3, with 8 bases aligning to TRBD2. The CDR3 is made up of 15 amino acids. Germline loops: CDR1 SGHRS, CDR2 YFSETQ. Unmatched junction bases numbered 7, after V lost 5 bases and J lost 2 bases.

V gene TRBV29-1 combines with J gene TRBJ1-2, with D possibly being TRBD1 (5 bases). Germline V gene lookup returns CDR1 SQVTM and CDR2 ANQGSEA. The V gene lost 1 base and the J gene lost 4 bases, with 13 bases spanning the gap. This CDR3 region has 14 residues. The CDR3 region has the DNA TGCAGCGTTGAAGCTCGGGGGGGGATCTATGGCTACACCTTC. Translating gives CSVEARGGIYGYTF.

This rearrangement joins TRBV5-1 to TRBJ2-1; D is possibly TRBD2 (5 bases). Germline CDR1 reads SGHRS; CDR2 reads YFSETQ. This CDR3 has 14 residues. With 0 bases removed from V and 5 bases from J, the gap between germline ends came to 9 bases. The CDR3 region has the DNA TGCGCCAGCAGCTTGGCGGCGGGTAACAATGAGCAGTTCTTC. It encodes CASSLAAGNNEQFF. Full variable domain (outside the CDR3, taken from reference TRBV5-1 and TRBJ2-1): KAGVTQTPRYLIKTRGQQVTLSCSPISGHRSVSWYQQTPGQGLQFLFEYFSETQRNKGNFPGRFSGRQFSNSRSEMNVSTLELGDSALYLCASSLAAGNNEQFFGPGTRLTVL.

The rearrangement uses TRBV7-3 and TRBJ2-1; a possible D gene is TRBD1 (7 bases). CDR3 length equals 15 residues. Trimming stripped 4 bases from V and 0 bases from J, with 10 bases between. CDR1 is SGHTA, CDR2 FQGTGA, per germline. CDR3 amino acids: CASSSQGGSYNEQFF. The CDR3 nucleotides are TGTGCCAGCAGCTCTCAGGGGGGCTCCTACAATGAGCAGTTCTTC. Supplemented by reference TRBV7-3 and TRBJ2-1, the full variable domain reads GAGVSQTPSNKVTEKGKYVELRCDPISGHTALYWYRQSLGQGPEFLIYFQGTGAADDSGLPNDRFFAVRPEGSVSTLKIQRTERGDSAVYLCASSSQGGSYNEQFFGPGTRLTVL.

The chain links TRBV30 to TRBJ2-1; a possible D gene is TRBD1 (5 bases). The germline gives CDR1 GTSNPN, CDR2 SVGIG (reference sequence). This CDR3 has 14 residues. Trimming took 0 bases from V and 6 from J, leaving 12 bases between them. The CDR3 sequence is CAWSVLVGRNEQFF. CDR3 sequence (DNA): TGTGCCTGGAGTGTACTTGTGGGGCGCAATGAGCAGTTCTTC. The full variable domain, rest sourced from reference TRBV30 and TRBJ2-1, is SQTIHQWPATLVQPVGSPLSLECTVEGTSNPNLYWYRQAAGRGLQLLFYSVGIGQISSEVPQNLSASRPQDRQFILSSKKLLLSDSGFYLCAWSVLVGRNEQFFGPGTRLTVL.